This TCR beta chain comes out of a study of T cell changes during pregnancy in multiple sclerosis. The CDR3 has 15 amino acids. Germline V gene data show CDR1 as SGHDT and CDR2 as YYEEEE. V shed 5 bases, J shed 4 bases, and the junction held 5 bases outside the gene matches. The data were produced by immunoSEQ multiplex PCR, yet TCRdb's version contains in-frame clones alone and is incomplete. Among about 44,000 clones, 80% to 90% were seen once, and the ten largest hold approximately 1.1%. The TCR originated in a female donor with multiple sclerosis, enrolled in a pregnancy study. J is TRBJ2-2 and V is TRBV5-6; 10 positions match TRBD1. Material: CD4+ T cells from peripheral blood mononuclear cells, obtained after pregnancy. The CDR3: CASSSGTGATGELFF. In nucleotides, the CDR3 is TGTGCCAGCAGTAGCGGGACAGGGGCCACCGGGGAGCTGTTTTTT.